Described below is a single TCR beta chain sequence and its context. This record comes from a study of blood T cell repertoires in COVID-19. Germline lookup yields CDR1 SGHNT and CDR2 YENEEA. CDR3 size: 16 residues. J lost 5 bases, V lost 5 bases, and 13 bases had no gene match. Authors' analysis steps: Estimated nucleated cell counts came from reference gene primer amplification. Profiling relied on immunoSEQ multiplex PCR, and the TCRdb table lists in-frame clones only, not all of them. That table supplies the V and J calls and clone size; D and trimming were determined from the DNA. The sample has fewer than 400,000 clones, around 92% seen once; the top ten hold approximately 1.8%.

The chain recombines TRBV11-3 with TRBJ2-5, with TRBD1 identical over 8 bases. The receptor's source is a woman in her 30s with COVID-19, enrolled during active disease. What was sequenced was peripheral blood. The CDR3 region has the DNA TGTGCCAGCAGCCCACGACAGGGGCTCTCGAGGGAGACCCAGTACTTC. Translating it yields CASSPRQGLSRETQYF.